The T cell receptor (beta chain) under discussion was sequenced for a study of T cell repertoires in aging, cancer and after chemotherapy. Study outcomes and limitations: No conclusions about immunological memory after chemotherapy can be drawn from the repertoire data.

From germline, CDR1 is SGHKS and CDR2 YYEKEE (reference sequence). The CDR3 is 18 residues long. Deletions cut 4 bases from V and 3 bases from J, with 22 bases between. Peripheral blood genomic DNA, not sorted cells or RNA, was the template. This clonotype is labeled as medium-sized. Its matching antigen is unknown. Multiplex touch-down PCR with TRB-A/B primers amplified rearranged V-D-J TRB sequences. TCRdb independently ran MiXCR on the multiplex PCR reads; one entry per CDR3 protein. The table includes around 6,200 distinct CDR3 sequences, approximately 27% detected once. The source material was blood. The clonotype was recovered from a human donor in good health. V usage is TRBV5-5 and J usage is TRBJ2-2; D may be TRBD1 or TRBD2 (5 bases each). CDR3 amino acids: CASSPGRYGQDYTGELFF. The CDR3, as DNA: TGTGCCAGCAGCCCGGGGCGGTACGGGCAGGATTACACCGGGGAGCTGTTTTTT.